The TCR beta chain under discussion was sequenced for a study of T cell responses to AZD1222 COVID-19 vaccine. Germline assignment: CDR1 LGHDT and CDR2 YNNKEL (reference sequence). CDR3 length: 14 amino acids. V was clipped by 8 bases and J by 9 bases, with 20 bases between them. Notes on the study in general: The donor group comprised mostly white British people and more females; the analysis possibly underestimated clonal diversity. Receipt of two AZD1222 doses was followed by a rise in Spike-specific TCR breadth and depth.

For this clone: Its antigen remains unidentified.

The table came from immunoSEQ multiplex PCR; TCRdb's copy has only in-frame clones and leaves some out. The data show roughly 130,000 clones, with about 90% seen just once and around 7.6% held by the top ten. V gene TRBV3-1 (or the pseudogene TRBV3-2) combines with J gene TRBJ2-1; perhaps TRBD2 as D (6 bases). Sequences were derived from peripheral blood, sampled 28 days after the second dose of the MenACWY control vaccine. The sequence was collected from an adult who received the MenACWY meningococcal vaccine as a control. The CDR3 is CASRRGEIASEQFF. Here the CDR3 DNA reads TGTGCCAGCCGTCGCGGGGAGATTGCTTCTGAGCAGTTCTTC.